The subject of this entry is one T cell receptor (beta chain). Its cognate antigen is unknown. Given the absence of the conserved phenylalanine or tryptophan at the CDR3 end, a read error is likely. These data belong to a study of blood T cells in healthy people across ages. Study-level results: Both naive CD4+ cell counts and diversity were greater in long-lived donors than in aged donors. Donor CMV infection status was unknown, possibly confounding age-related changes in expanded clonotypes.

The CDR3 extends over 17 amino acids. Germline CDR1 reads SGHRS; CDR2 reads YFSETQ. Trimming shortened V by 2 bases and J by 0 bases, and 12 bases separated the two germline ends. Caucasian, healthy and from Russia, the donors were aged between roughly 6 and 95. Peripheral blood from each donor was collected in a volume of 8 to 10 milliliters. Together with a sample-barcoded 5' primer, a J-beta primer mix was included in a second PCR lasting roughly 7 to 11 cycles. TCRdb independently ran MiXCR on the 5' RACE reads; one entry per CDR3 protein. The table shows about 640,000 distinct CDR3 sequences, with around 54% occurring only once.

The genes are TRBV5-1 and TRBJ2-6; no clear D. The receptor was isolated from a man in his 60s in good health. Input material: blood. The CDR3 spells CASSFLPTASGANVLTI. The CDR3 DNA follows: TGCGCCAGCAGCTTTCTCCCAACAGCCTCTGGGGCCAACGTCCTGACTATC.